A single sample gave rise to the 26 T cell receptor beta chains below, sequenced in a study of blood T cell repertoires in COVID-19. Repertoires were generated with immunoSEQ multiplex PCR, while TCRdb's copy carries only in-frame clones and drops some. The sample has a few hundred thousand clones, 87% seen once; the top ten hold less than 11%. The sequenced sample was peripheral blood. The receptors were gathered from a woman in her 30s with COVID-19, enrolled during active disease.

The V call is TRBV5-1, the J call TRBJ2-1, with D perhaps TRBD1 (6 bases). V was clipped by 1 base and J by 9 bases, with 14 bases between them. Germline V gene lookup returns CDR1 SGHRS and CDR2 YFSETQ. The CDR3 runs to 14 residues. CDR3 DNA: TGCGCCAGCAGCTTGATACAGCAAGGGGGTGAGCAGTTCTTC. Amino acids: CASSLIQQGGEQFF.

The CDR3 nucleotides are TGCGCCAGCAGCCAAGATCCCCCCGCACAGGGCACAGATACGCAGTATTTT. Its protein is CASSQDPPAQGTDTQYF. The chain couples TRBV4-1 to TRBJ2-3; perhaps TRBD1 as D (5 bases). V lost 0 bases to trimming and J lost 1 base, with 14 bases between them. From germline, CDR1 is MGHRA and CDR2 YSYEKL. The CDR3 extends over 17 amino acids.

This clone was seen at least ten times. The rearrangement uses TRBV5-4 and TRBJ2-1; TRBD2 matches 11 bases. Germline V lookup: CDR1 SGHNT, CDR2 YYREEE (reference sequence). Trimming took 6 bases from V and 7 from J; bases not matched to a gene: 9. The CDR3 consists of 15 residues. CDR3 loop: CASNPTSGSKNEQFF. The CDR3 DNA reads as TGTGCCAGCAACCCAACTAGCGGGAGTAAGAATGAGCAGTTCTTC.

The V and J genes are TRBV19 and TRBJ2-1, with 7 bases fitting TRBD2. This CDR3 has 14 residues. The J segment lost 3 bases and the V segment lost 6 bases, leaving 5 bases of the junction unmatched. Per germline, CDR1 LNHDA and CDR2 SQIVND (reference sequence). CDR3 coding DNA: TGTGCCAGTAGCCCCGGGACTAACTACAATGAGCAGTTCTTC. As protein: CASSPGTNYNEQFF.

The chain joins TRBV19 to TRBJ2-7, with TRBD1 matching over 8 bases. The CDR3 totals 14 residues. Unmatched junction bases numbered 9, after V lost 7 bases and J lost 4 bases. Germline CDR1 reads LNHDA; CDR2 reads SQIVND (reference sequence). The CDR3 loop reads CASTAGTGGYEQYF. The DNA for the CDR3 is TGTGCCAGTACAGCCGGGACAGGAGGTTACGAGCAGTACTTC.

The chain employs TRBV14 and TRBJ2-3; 7 positions agree with TRBD1. Trimming at V came to 2 bases and at J to 1 base, leaving 6 bases not matched to a gene. This CDR3 contains 16 residues. Germline loops: CDR1 SGHDN, CDR2 FVKESK. CDR3 protein: CASSQRQGLGTDTQYF. The CDR3 DNA is TGTGCCAGCAGCCAACGACAGGGCTTAGGCACAGATACGCAGTATTTT.

The V call is TRBV9, the J call TRBJ2-1; 11 positions match TRBD2. The CDR3 runs 16 residues. Germline V gene data show CDR1 as SGDLS and CDR2 as YYNGEE. Trimming took 6 bases from V and 5 from J; bases not matched to a gene: 10. Written as DNA, the CDR3 is TGTGCCAGCAACCGACTAGCGGGGCGTGGGGACAATGAGCAGTTCTTC. Its translation: CASNRLAGRGDNEQFF.

The table lists this clone with a count of one. Within the sample, other DNA sequences also encode this same CDR3. V gene TRBV5-1 combines with J gene TRBJ1-2; 7 nucleotides align to TRBD1. V dropped 0 bases and J dropped 5; count of bases not matched to a gene: 1. Germline CDR1 SGHRS, CDR2 YFSETQ. The CDR3 covers 13 residues. CDR3: CASSLAGGYGYTF. In DNA, the CDR3 is TGCGCCAGCAGCTTGGCAGGGGGATATGGCTACACCTTC.

This chain joins TRBV27 and TRBJ2-7; 13 nucleotides match TRBD2. Germline V gene data show CDR1 as MNHEY and CDR2 as SMNVEV (reference sequence). The V gene end was trimmed by 6 bases and the J gene end by 0 bases; junction bases not matched to a gene: 2. This CDR3 is 15 amino acids long. The CDR3 protein is CASRGLAGFSYEQYF. The CDR3 region has the DNA TGTGCCAGCAGGGGACTAGCGGGGTTCTCCTACGAGCAGTACTTC.

The chain uses TRBV24-1 and TRBJ2-1; D unresolved. The CDR3 extends over 14 amino acids. CDR1 KGHDR and CDR2 SFDVKD come from the germline V gene. V was pared by 2 bases and J by 0 bases, with 4 bases between. CDR3 in DNA: TGTGCCACCAGTGATTACAACTCCTACAATGAGCAGTTCTTC. Residues: CATSDYNSYNEQFF.

The table lists this clone with a count of one. V is TRBV29-1 and J is TRBJ2-7; D not resolved. V lost 0 bases to trimming and J lost 8 bases, with 8 bases between them. Germline V CDR1 and CDR2: SQVTM, ANQGSEA. The CDR3 totals 11 residues. The chain's CDR3 is CSVEDGPQQYF. The CDR3 nucleotides are TGCAGCGTTGAAGATGGGCCCCAGCAGTACTTC.

This clone was seen a single time. V is TRBV5-1 and J is TRBJ2-1; perhaps TRBD1 as D (6 bases). CDR1 and CDR2 (germline): SGHRS, YFSETQ. Deletions cut 0 bases from V and 9 bases from J, with 7 bases between. The CDR3 has 12 residues. CDR3 bases: TGCGCCAGCAGCTTGGAGGGGGTTGAGCAGTTCTTC. Protein: CASSLEGVEQFF. Using reference TRBV5-1 and TRBJ2-1 for the parts outside the CDR3, the full variable domain is KAGVTQTPRYLIKTRGQQVTLSCSPISGHRSVSWYQQTPGQGLQFLFEYFSETQRNKGNFPGRFSGRQFSNSRSEMNVSTLELGDSALYLCASSLEGVEQFFGPGTRLTVL.

The V gene is TRBV2, the J gene TRBJ2-7, with D perhaps matching TRBD2 (6 bases). Germline V gene lookup returns CDR1 SNHLY and CDR2 FYNNEI. Trimming took off 8 bases at V and 2 bases at J, with 16 bases between the two ends. The CDR3 loop spans 14 amino acids. CDR3 region: CASGRQGGAYEQYF. The CDR3 DNA follows: TGTGCCAGCGGAAGGCAGGGAGGCGCCTACGAGCAGTACTTC.

This chain uses TRBV7-9 with TRBJ2-7, with D perhaps matching TRBD1 (5 bases). V was shortened by 1 base and J by 8 bases, with 9 bases between the two germline ends. This CDR3 comprises 12 residues. In germline, CDR1 is SEHNR, CDR2 FQNEAQ (reference sequence). CDR3 protein: CASSLGPGKQYF. CDR3 DNA: TGTGCCAGCAGCTTAGGGCCAGGGAAGCAGTACTTC.

The genes are TRBV6-5 and TRBJ2-7; TRBD2 matches at 8 bases. CDR3 length: 14 amino acids. With 7 bases clipped from V and 4 bases from J, the junction kept 9 bases outside the gene matches. CDR1 and CDR2 (germline): MNHEY, SVGAGI. The CDR3 region is CASKKRELVYEQYF. CDR3 in DNA: TGTGCCAGCAAAAAGCGGGAGCTTGTGTACGAGCAGTACTTC.

Relative to its sample, this clone is medium-sized. This chain connects TRBV5-5 to TRBJ1-3, with TRBD1 matching 9 bases. V dropped 3 bases and J dropped 2; count of bases not matched to a gene: 18. The germline gives CDR1 SGHKS, CDR2 YYEKEE (reference sequence). The CDR3 has 20 residues. CDR3 protein: CASSWEAGQGRIGPGNTIYF. CDR3 DNA sequence: TGTGCCAGCAGCTGGGAGGCGGGACAGGGAAGAATTGGTCCTGGAAACACCATATATTTT.

This sequence joins TRBV24-1 and TRBJ2-2, with D perhaps matching TRBD1 (6 bases). V lost 1 base and J 3 bases, leaving 11 bases between the germline ends. CDR1 and CDR2 (germline): KGHDR, SFDVKD. The CDR3 covers 16 residues. The DNA of the CDR3 is TGTGCCACCAGTGATTTAGGATCAGGGGACACCGGGGAGCTGTTTTTT. Translating it yields CATSDLGSGDTGELFF.

The CDR3 spells CATSLGGMGTEAFF. DNA for the CDR3: TGTGCCACCAGCCTAGGAGGAATGGGCACTGAAGCTTTCTTT. This chain uses TRBV10-3 with TRBJ1-1, with unresolved D. The CDR3 runs 14 residues. Germline loops: CDR1 ENHRY, CDR2 SYGVKD. V was clipped by 10 bases and J by 4 bases, with 19 bases between them.

The chain carries TRBV6-5 and TRBJ2-7; a weak D match, TRBD2 (6 bases). V dropped 6 bases and J dropped 7 bases, with 16 bases sitting between them. This CDR3 is built from 13 residues. Germline loops: CDR1 MNHEY, CDR2 SVGAGI. The CDR3 region is CASRPAPRGEQYF. CDR3 DNA: TGTGCCAGCAGGCCGGCCCCCCGGGGGGAGCAGTACTTC.

V is TRBV11-2 and J is TRBJ2-2; perhaps TRBD2 as D (6 bases). The V end was cut by 2 bases, the J end by 1 base, with 8 bases between. The length of the CDR3 is 15 residues. From germline, CDR1 is SGHAT and CDR2 FQNNGV. The CDR3 spells CASSLRRENTGELFF. The CDR3 nucleotides read TGTGCCAGCAGCTTACGGAGGGAGAACACCGGGGAGCTGTTTTTT.

The rearrangement uses TRBV7-2 and TRBJ2-7; 13 bases align to TRBD2. CDR1 is SGHTA and CDR2 is FQGNSA in the germline V gene. The V and J ends lost 4 bases and 12 bases, in that order; junction bases with no gene match: 18. This CDR3 has 17 residues. CDR3 nucleotide sequence: TGTGCCAGCAGCTCCGGACGGTCCCCAGGGACTAGCGGGAATATGTACTTC. Residues: CASSSGRSPGTSGNMYF.

This chain links TRBV15 with TRBJ2-2, with 8 nucleotides matching TRBD1. Per germline, CDR1 LNHNV and CDR2 YYDKDF (reference sequence). CDR3 size: 15 residues. Germline trimming cut 1 base from V and 4 bases from J; bases unmatched to any gene: 2. This CDR3 is CATSRVTGGTGELFF. In nucleotides, the CDR3 is TGTGCCACCAGCAGAGTAACAGGGGGCACCGGGGAGCTGTTTTTT.

The chain carries TRBV19 and TRBJ2-2; TRBD2 matches at 10 bases. Per the germline V gene, CDR1 is LNHDA and CDR2 is SQIVND (reference sequence). V shed 3 bases and J 7 bases; nucleotides not matched to a gene: 11. The CDR3 is 17 amino acids. The chain's CDR3 is CASSIGLAGAWGGELFF. For the CDR3, the DNA is TGTGCCAGTAGTATCGGCCTAGCGGGAGCATGGGGCGGGGAGCTGTTTTTT.

The chain has TRBV5-1 and TRBJ2-7, with 7 bases that match TRBD1. CDR3 length: 13 amino acids. CDR1 and CDR2 from the germline V gene are SGHRS and YFSETQ. Unmatched junction bases numbered 3, after V lost 4 bases and J lost 2 bases. The CDR3 DNA sequence: TGCGCCAGCAGCCGGGACAGCACCTACGAGCAGTACTTC. It encodes CASSRDSTYEQYF.

The rearrangement joins TRBV6-5 to TRBJ1-1; D not certain. The germline V gene has CDR1 MNHEY and CDR2 SVGAGI. The V end was cut by 7 bases, the J end by 0 bases, with 6 bases between. This CDR3 spans 12 amino acids. The DNA for the CDR3 is TGTGCCAGCACCAGGATGAACACTGAAGCTTTCTTT. This gives the protein CASTRMNTEAFF.

The V call is TRBV7-2, the J call TRBJ1-1, with a possible D match to TRBD1 (5 bases). There are 12 residues in the CDR3. Germline-derived CDR1 and CDR2 are SGHTA and FQGNSA. The V end lost 4 bases, the J end lost 7 bases, and 10 bases lay between the germline ends. The CDR3 DNA is TGTGCCAGCAGCTCCGGGACTGTTGAAGCTTTCTTT. It translates to CASSSGTVEAFF.